This T cell receptor beta chain came from a study of shared clonotypes between healthy human individuals. On the study more broadly: The cohort comprised a couple of women and a few men. Their ages spanned 18 to 49 years.

As handled by the study authors: Filtering was not the same, since immunoSEQ gave junction-only sequences without quality scores. The data were produced by immunoSEQ multiplex PCR, yet TCRdb's version contains in-frame clones alone and is incomplete. D and trimming come from the DNA, and the V and J calls and clone size come from that table. The data hold over a million clones, with about 75% observed a single time. This clone was counted ten times or more. The CDR3 consists of 15 residues. Germline V gives CDR1 SNHLY, CDR2 FYNNEI. V gave up 6 bases and J gave up 7 bases, with 16 bases separating them. All donors qualified as healthy HIV-negative adults and had experienced no recent acute infections or vaccinations.

The source material was memory CD4+ T cells sorted from blood. Subset meaning: CD45RA-negative fraction. The TCR originated in a young man in good health. The V gene is TRBV2, the J gene TRBJ1-6, with D perhaps TRBD1 (6 bases). The CDR3 sequence is CASSADTGRNSPLHF. CDR3 nucleotide sequence: TGTGCCAGCAGCGCCGATACAGGGAGGAATTCACCCCTCCACTTT.